The clone carrying this T cell receptor beta chain has a single count. Its specificity is not known. The sample belongs to a study of shared clonotypes between healthy human individuals. Findings of the study overall: Non-shared clonotypes had lower generation probabilities than clonotypes shared by all four sorted-subset donors. Clonotypes that were shared across a handful of donors made up 4.5% to 5% of naive CD4 clonotypes.

Sequencing was performed with immunoSEQ multiplex PCR; in TCRdb, only in-frame clones are kept and a portion is missing. The table lists 2 million to 2.5 million clones, approximately 96% of them singletons, with roughly 0.13% in the top ten. The CDR3 runs 12 residues. CDR1 and CDR2 from the germline V gene are SGHTA and FQGTGA. Trimming shortened V by 5 bases and J by 1 base, and 5 bases separated the two germline ends. This clonotype was sampled from a man in his late teens or twenties in good health. The chain couples TRBV7-3 to TRBJ1-1, with no clear D. Specimen: naive CD4+ T cells sorted from blood. The subset here: CD45RA+ positively selected. The CDR3 here is CASSQGNTEAFF. The DNA of the CDR3 is TGTGCCAGCAGCCAAGGGAACACTGAAGCTTTCTTT.